The present T cell receptor (beta chain) was sequenced within a study of T cell responses to AZD1222 COVID-19 vaccine. The CDR3 runs to 13 residues. Germline-derived CDR1 and CDR2 are SNHLY and FYNNEI. V shed 8 bases and J 2 bases; nucleotides not matched to a gene: 4. Here immunoSEQ multiplex PCR was the method, and the copy in TCRdb shows in-frame clones only, minus some. The profile covers about 200,000 clones, with 92% appearing a single time and roughly 1.3% taken by the ten largest. The gene calls are TRBV2 and TRBJ2-3; 7 bases fit TRBD1. The clonotype comes from an adult in good health. This specimen consisted of peripheral blood, obtained on day 0 of AZD1222 vaccination. DNA for the CDR3: TGTGCCAGCCGACAGGGACCCACAGATACGCAGTATTTT. Translating gives CASRQGPTDTQYF.